One sample yielded the 25 T cell receptor beta chains listed below, sequenced in a study of blood T cell repertoires in COVID-19. The table came from immunoSEQ multiplex PCR; TCRdb's copy has only in-frame clones and leaves some out. The data show about 290,000 clones, with 75% to 90% seen just once and around 3% held by the top ten. Sequencing input: peripheral blood. Receptors were obtained from a woman in her 30s with active or convalescent COVID-19.

The chain combines TRBV7-2 with TRBJ2-7, with no clear D. CDR1 is SGHTA, CDR2 FQGNSA, per germline. Trimming removed 1 base from V and 3 bases from J, with 13 bases in between. This CDR3 spans 15 amino acids. The CDR3 DNA reads TGTGCCAGCAGCTTAGGCGCGGAGTTACTCTACGAGCAGTACTTC. It codes for CASSLGAELLYEQYF.

This chain links TRBV20-1 with TRBJ1-2, with D possibly TRBD1 on 6 matching bases. The V and J ends lost 5 bases and 7 bases respectively, with 8 bases between them. This CDR3 is 10 amino acids long. In germline, CDR1 is DFQATT, CDR2 SNEGSKA (reference sequence). For the CDR3, the DNA is TGCAGTGCTTGGACAGCTGGCTACACCTTC. Amino acids: CSAWTAGYTF.

The rearrangement links TRBV5-1 to TRBJ2-5; D possibly corresponds to TRBD2 (7 bases). Looked up from germline, CDR1 is SGHRS and CDR2 is YFSETQ. Deletions cut 4 bases from V and 2 bases from J, with 15 bases between. The CDR3 is 15 amino acids. The CDR3 bases are TGCGCCAGCAGCGGGCGGGGGCCGATACAAGAGACCCAGTACTTC. It translates to CASSGRGPIQETQYF.

The chain is built from TRBV7-2 and TRBJ1-2, with a tentative D call TRBD1 (6 bases). The germline CDR1 and CDR2 sequences are SGHTA and FQGNSA. The CDR3 runs to 13 residues. V lost 6 bases, J lost 4 bases, and 12 bases lay in between. This chain's CDR3 is CASSKDRTYGYTF. DNA for the CDR3: TGTGCCAGCAGTAAAGACAGGACCTATGGCTACACCTTC.

The chain combines TRBV28 with TRBJ1-4; D not resolved. This CDR3 spans 13 amino acids. V was clipped by 6 bases and J by 8 bases, with 13 bases between them. Germline V gives CDR1 MDHEN, CDR2 SYDVKM. CDR3 residues: CASSSRGREKLFF. CDR3 sequence (DNA): TGTGCCAGCAGCTCCCGGGGTAGGGAAAAACTGTTTTTT.

The chain links TRBV2 to TRBJ1-4; 7 nucleotides match TRBD1. Trimming took 1 base from V and 6 from J; bases not matched to a gene: 5. In germline, CDR1 is SNHLY, CDR2 FYNNEI. This CDR3 region has 15 residues. CDR3 residues: CASSEGQGGYEKLFF. In DNA form, the CDR3 reads TGTGCCAGCAGTGAAGGACAGGGAGGTTATGAAAAACTGTTTTTT.

This clone was seen only once. The chain carries TRBV10-3 and TRBJ2-3; D might be TRBD1 (5 bases). Between the trimmed V and J ends, which lost 6 bases and 10 bases, there was a span of 11 bases. The CDR3 is 11 residues long. Germline lookup yields CDR1 ENHRY and CDR2 SYGVKD. CDR3 sequence (DNA): TGTGCCATCAGCCAGGGTGGGCCGCAGTATTTT. As protein: CAISQGGPQYF.

The genes are TRBV19 and TRBJ2-3; 9 bases agree with TRBD2. The CDR3 runs to 15 residues. The V and J ends lost 8 bases and 9 bases, in that order; junction bases with no gene match: 15. Germline V lookup: CDR1 LNHDA, CDR2 SQIVND (reference sequence). CDR3 DNA: TGTGCCAGTTGCGACCTCGTTGCTAGCGGGGAAACGCAGTATTTT. As protein: CASCDLVASGETQYF.

This chain joins TRBV5-4 and TRBJ2-7; 9 bases agree with TRBD1. Germline V lookup: CDR1 SGHNT, CDR2 YYREEE (reference sequence). Germline trimming cut 3 bases from V and 1 base from J; bases unmatched to any gene: 5. The CDR3 length is 15 residues. The CDR3 bases are TGTGCCAGCAGCTCAGGACAGGGGAGATCCTACGAGCAGTACTTC. It codes for CASSSGQGRSYEQYF.

DNA for the CDR3: TGTGCCAGCAGTTTATCGGGTAGGAACTCTGGAAACACCATATATTTT. Translated: CASSLSGRNSGNTIYF. The chain combines TRBV28 with TRBJ1-3; the D is unclear. The CDR3 covers 16 residues. V shed 1 base and J shed 0 bases, with 10 bases lying between them. CDR1 MDHEN and CDR2 SYDVKM come from the germline V gene.

This rearrangement joins TRBV9 to TRBJ1-4; D gene uncertain. Germline V CDR1 and CDR2: SGDLS, YYNGEE. Trimming took off 4 bases at V and 1 base at J, with 14 bases between the two ends. The CDR3 totals 16 residues. As DNA, the CDR3 is TGTGCCAGCAGCTCCTCCATCGCCGGAACTAATGAAAAACTGTTTTTT. Amino acids: CASSSSIAGTNEKLFF.

The chain links TRBV18 to TRBJ1-1, with D perhaps TRBD1 (5 bases). Per germline, CDR1 KGHSH and CDR2 LQKENI. This CDR3 is 15 amino acids long. V lost 1 base and J 0 bases, leaving 9 bases between the germline ends. The CDR3 region is CASSPQPGMNTEAFF. The CDR3, as DNA: TGTGCCAGCTCACCACAACCAGGGATGAACACTGAAGCTTTCTTT.

This chain connects TRBV5-8 to TRBJ1-6; 8 bases are shared with TRBD1. Germline lookup yields CDR1 SGHTS and CDR2 YDEGEE. Trimming removed 5 bases from V and 3 bases from J; junction bases left unmatched: 4. The CDR3 loop spans 15 amino acids. CDR3 coding DNA: TGTGCCAGCAGGGGACAGGTGTACTATAATTCACCCCTCCACTTT. Amino acid sequence: CASRGQVYYNSPLHF.

The J gene is TRBJ1-1, the V gene TRBV20-1; D remains unclear. There are 11 residues in the CDR3. The V end was cut by 6 bases, the J end by 7 bases, with 12 bases between. CDR1 and CDR2 (germline): DFQATT, SNEGSKA (reference sequence). In DNA, the CDR3 is TGCAGTGCCCCGATGGAGTTTGAAGCTTTCTTT. It translates to CSAPMEFEAFF.

The chain recombines TRBV11-3 with TRBJ1-3; D gene unclear. The V and J ends lost 5 bases and 0 bases respectively, with 5 bases between them. CDR1 is SGHNT and CDR2 is YENEEA in the germline V gene. The CDR3 contains 13 residues. The CDR3 sequence: CASSVNSGNTIYF. The DNA of the CDR3 is TGTGCCAGCAGCGTCAACTCTGGAAACACCATATATTTT. The variable domain in full, completed from reference TRBV11-3 and TRBJ1-3, reads EAGVVQSPRYKIIEKKQPVAFWCNPISGHNTLYWYLQNLGQGPELLIRYENEEAVDDSQLPKDRFSAERLKGVDSTLKIQPAELGDSAVYLCASSVNSGNTIYFGEGSWLTVV.

This clone was recorded once. The chain joins TRBV30 to TRBJ1-6, with 9 bases that match TRBD1. V lost 1 base, J lost 9 bases, and 10 bases stayed unmatched. The germline gives CDR1 GTSNPN, CDR2 SVGIG (reference sequence). The length of the CDR3 is 16 residues. The CDR3 sequence is CAWSDPGQGFSSPLHF. The CDR3 region has the DNA TGTGCCTGGAGTGACCCGGGACAGGGCTTTAGTTCACCCCTCCACTTT.

The rearrangement uses TRBV13 and TRBJ2-1, with TRBD2 identical over 7 bases. The trim removed 4 bases at V and 3 bases at J, leaving 6 bases unmatched. The CDR3 loop spans 15 amino acids. Germline V lookup: CDR1 PRHDT, CDR2 FYEKMQ (reference sequence). CDR3 sequence (DNA): TGTGCCAGCAGCTCCTTAGCGGGTTACTACAATGAGCAGTTCTTC. Translated, it gives CASSSLAGYYNEQFF.

The chain carries TRBV7-2 and TRBJ1-2; D is undetermined. Trimming shortened V by 4 bases and J by 8 bases, and 17 bases separated the two germline ends. The CDR3 consists of 14 residues. The germline CDR1 and CDR2 sequences are SGHTA and FQGNSA. This CDR3 reads CASSWRGPVTGYTF. The CDR3 DNA follows: TGTGCCAGCAGCTGGAGAGGCCCGGTAACCGGCTACACCTTC.

This chain uses TRBV6-5 with TRBJ1-1, with D perhaps matching TRBD1 (6 bases). This CDR3 region has 13 residues. The V end was cut by 6 bases, the J end by 2 bases, with 10 bases between. CDR1 and CDR2 from the germline V gene are MNHEY and SVGAGI. CDR3 region: CASRDSINTEAFF. The CDR3 DNA sequence: TGTGCCAGCAGGGACAGTATTAACACTGAAGCTTTCTTT.

This chain joins TRBV19 and TRBJ2-7, with 7 bases fitting TRBD1. The V gene's germline CDR1 is LNHDA and CDR2 SQIVND (reference sequence). V lost 6 bases, J lost 4 bases, and 12 bases stayed unmatched. The CDR3 spans 15 residues. The CDR3 region has the DNA TGTGCCAGTAGAGGAGACAGGGTGGCGGCTTACGAGCAGTACTTC. It codes for CASRGDRVAAYEQYF.

Regarding this clone: One end of the junction fails to match germline, which may point to a read error. This chain joins TRBV7-7 and TRBJ1-3; D unclear. The CDR3 extends over 13 amino acids. Germline V CDR1 and CDR2: SSHAT, FNYEAQ (reference sequence). The CDR3 DNA is TGTGCTAGCAGCCCCAGTCCCGGGAACACCATATATTTT. Translating it yields CASSPSPGNTIYF.

The chain carries TRBV24-1 and TRBJ1-1; possible D gene TRBD1, 5 bases. Per germline, CDR1 KGHDR and CDR2 SFDVKD. The germline V and J ends were trimmed by 8 bases and 1 base, with 10 bases remaining between them. The CDR3 is made up of 13 amino acids. This chain's CDR3 is CATTLGANTEAFF. The CDR3 DNA is TGTGCCACCACTTTAGGGGCGAACACTGAAGCTTTCTTT.

The gene calls are TRBV5-1 and TRBJ1-3; 7 nucleotides agree with TRBD1. The germline V gene encodes CDR1 SGHRS and CDR2 YFSETQ. The CDR3 consists of 14 residues. The V segment lost 4 bases and the J segment 4 bases; nucleotides outside the gene matches: 5. The CDR3 reads CASSIGQVGNTIYF. In DNA, the CDR3 is TGCGCCAGCAGCATAGGACAGGTCGGAAACACCATATATTTT.

This clone was seen a handful of times. V gene TRBV6-6 combines with J gene TRBJ1-1; D is ambiguous. CDR1 and CDR2 from the germline V gene are MNHNY and SVGAGI (reference sequence). The CDR3 length is 14 residues. Trimming left V 0 bases short and J 1 base short, with 6 bases between. The CDR3 spells CASSYSSSNTEAFF. The CDR3 region has the DNA TGTGCCAGCAGTTACTCTTCGTCGAACACTGAAGCTTTCTTT.

The V gene is TRBV12-3 or TRBV12-4, the J gene TRBJ2-3, with a possible D match to TRBD1 (6 bases). The CDR3 loop spans 13 amino acids. Trimming left V 1 base short and J 7 bases short, with 9 bases between. The CDR3 bases are TGTGCCAGCAGTTTAGGGCAGGGGAATACGCAGTATTTT. The encoded protein is CASSLGQGNTQYF.